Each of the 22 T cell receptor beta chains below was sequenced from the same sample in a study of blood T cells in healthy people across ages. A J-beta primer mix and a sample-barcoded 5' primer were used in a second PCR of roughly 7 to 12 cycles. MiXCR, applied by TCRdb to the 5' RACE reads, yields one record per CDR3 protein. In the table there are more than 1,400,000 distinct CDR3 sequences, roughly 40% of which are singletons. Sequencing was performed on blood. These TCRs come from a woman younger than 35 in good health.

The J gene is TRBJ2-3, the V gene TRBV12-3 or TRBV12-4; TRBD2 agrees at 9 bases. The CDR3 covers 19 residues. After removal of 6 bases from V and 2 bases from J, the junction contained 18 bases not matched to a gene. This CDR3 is CASSPVGGREGQSTDTQYF. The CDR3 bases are TGTGCCAGCAGCCCCGTGGGGGGGCGGGAGGGCCAATCCACAGATACGCAGTATTTT.

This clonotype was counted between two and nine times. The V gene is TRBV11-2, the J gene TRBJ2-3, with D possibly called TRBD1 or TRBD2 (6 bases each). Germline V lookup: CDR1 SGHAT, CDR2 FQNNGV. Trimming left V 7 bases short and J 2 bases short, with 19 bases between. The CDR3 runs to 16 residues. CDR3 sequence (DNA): TGTGCCAGCAATAACCGGGGGCCCGGTCACACAGATACGCAGTATTTT. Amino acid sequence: CASNNRGPGHTDTQYF.

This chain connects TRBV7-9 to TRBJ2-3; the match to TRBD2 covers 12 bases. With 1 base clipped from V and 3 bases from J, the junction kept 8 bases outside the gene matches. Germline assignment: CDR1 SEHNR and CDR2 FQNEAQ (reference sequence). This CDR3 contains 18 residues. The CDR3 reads CASSLGRTSGITTDTQYF. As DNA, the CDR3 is TGTGCCAGCAGCTTAGGAAGGACTAGCGGGATTACAACAGATACGCAGTATTTT.

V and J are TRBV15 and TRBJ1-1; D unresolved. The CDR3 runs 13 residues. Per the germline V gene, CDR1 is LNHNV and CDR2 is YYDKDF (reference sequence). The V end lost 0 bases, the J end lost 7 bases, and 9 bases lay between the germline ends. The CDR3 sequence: CATSRELIGEAFF. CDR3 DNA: TGTGCCACCAGCAGAGAGTTGATCGGTGAAGCTTTCTTT.

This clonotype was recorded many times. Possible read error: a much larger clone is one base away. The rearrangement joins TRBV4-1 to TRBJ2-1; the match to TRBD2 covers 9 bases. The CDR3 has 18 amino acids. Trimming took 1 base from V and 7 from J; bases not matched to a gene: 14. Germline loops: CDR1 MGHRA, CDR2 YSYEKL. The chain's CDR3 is CASSQVDMGRAGGNEQFF. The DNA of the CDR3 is TGCGCCAGCAGCCAAGTTGATATGGGACGAGCGGGAGGAAATGAGCAGTTCTTC.

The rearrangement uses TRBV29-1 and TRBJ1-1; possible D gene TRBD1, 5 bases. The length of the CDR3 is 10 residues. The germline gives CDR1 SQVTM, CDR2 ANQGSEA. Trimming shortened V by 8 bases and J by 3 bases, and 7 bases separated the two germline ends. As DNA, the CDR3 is TGCAGCTCGGGGGACACTGAAGCTTTCTTT. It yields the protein CSSGDTEAFF.

In DNA form, the CDR3 reads TGCAGTGCTCCGCTCATGGGTCAGCCCCAGCATTTT. This sequence encodes CSAPLMGQPQHF. J is TRBJ1-5 and V is TRBV20-1; D is unresolved. This CDR3 has 12 residues. Trimming removed 5 bases at V and 6 bases at J, with 11 bases between. Looked up from germline, CDR1 is DFQATT and CDR2 is SNEGSKA (reference sequence).

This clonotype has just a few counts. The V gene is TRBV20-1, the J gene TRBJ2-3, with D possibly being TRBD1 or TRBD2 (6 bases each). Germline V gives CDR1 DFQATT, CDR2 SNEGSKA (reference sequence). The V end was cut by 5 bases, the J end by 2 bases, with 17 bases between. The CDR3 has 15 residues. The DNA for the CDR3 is TGCAGTGCTCCATGGACGGGGGCCCCCACAGATACGCAGTATTTT. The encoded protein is CSAPWTGAPTDTQYF.

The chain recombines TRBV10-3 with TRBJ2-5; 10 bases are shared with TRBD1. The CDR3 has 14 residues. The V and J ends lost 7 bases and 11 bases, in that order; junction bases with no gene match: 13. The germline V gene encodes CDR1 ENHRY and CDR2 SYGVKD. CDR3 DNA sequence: TGTGCCATCAAGGAGACAGGGGGCTCTTTATGGCAGTACTTC. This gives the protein CAIKETGGSLWQYF.

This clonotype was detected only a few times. The CDR3 DNA sequence: TGTGCCAGCAGCCCACTAGACTCGAACACCGGGGAGCTGTTTTTT. Translated, it gives CASSPLDSNTGELFF. This chain links TRBV4-2 with TRBJ2-2; a weak D match, TRBD2 (5 bases). CDR1 and CDR2 (germline): LGHNA, YNFKEQ. Trimming shortened V by 4 bases and J by 0 bases, and 9 bases separated the two germline ends. CDR3 length: 15 residues.

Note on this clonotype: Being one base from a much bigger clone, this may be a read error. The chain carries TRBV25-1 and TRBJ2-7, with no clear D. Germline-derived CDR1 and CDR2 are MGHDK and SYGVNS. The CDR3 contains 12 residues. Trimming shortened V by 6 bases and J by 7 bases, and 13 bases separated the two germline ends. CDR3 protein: CASSFANNEQYF. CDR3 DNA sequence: TGTGCCAGCAGCTTCGCAAACAATGAGCAGTACTTC.

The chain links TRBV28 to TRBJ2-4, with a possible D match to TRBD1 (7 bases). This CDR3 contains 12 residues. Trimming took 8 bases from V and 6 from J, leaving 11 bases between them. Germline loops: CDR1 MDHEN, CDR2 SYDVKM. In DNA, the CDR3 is TGTGCCAGCGGAGGGGGCGGAAACATTCAGTACTTC. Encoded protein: CASGGGGNIQYF.

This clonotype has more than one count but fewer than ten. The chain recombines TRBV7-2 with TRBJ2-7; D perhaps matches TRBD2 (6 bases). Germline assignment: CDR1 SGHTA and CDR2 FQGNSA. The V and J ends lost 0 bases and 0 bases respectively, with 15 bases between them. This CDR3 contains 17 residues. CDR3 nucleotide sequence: TGTGCCAGCAGCTTAGCGCAAGACGGGGGATACTCCTACGAGCAGTACTTC. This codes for CASSLAQDGGYSYEQYF.

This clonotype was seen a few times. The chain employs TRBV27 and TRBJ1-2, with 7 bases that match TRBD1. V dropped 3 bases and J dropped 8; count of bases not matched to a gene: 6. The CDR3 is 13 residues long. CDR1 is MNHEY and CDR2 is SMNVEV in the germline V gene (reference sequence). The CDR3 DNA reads TGTGCCAGCAGTTTTACAGGGGCGCGGGGCTACACCTTC. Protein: CASSFTGARGYTF.

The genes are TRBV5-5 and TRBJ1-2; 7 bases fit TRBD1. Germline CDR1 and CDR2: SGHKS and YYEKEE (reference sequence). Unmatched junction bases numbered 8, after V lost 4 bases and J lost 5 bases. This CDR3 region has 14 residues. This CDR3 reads CASSQITGEYGYTF. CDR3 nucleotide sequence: TGTGCCAGCAGCCAAATCACAGGGGAATATGGCTACACCTTC.

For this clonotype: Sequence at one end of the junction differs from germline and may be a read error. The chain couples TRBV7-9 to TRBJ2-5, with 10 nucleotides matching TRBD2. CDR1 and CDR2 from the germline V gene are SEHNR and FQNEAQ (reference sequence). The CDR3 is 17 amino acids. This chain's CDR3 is CARSLVWPSGSIQTQYF. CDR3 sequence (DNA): TGTGCCAGAAGCTTAGTTTGGCCTAGCGGGAGTATACAGACCCAGTACTTC.

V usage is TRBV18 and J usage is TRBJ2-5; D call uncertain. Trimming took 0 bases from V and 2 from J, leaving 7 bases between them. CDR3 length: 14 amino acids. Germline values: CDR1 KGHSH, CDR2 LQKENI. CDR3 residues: CASSPPSQQETQYF. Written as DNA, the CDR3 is TGTGCCAGCTCACCACCGTCACAGCAAGAGACCCAGTACTTC.

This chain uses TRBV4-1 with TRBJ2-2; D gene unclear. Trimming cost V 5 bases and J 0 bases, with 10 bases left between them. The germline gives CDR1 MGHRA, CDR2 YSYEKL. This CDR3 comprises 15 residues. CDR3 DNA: TGCGCCAGCAGCTTCCCTCTCGCGAACACCGGGGAGCTGTTTTTT. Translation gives CASSFPLANTGELFF.

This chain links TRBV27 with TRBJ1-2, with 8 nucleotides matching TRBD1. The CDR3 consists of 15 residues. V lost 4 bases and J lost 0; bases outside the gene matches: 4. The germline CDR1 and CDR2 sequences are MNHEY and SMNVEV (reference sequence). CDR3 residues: CASSYRTGSNYGYTF. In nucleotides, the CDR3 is TGTGCCAGCAGTTACCGGACAGGGTCTAACTATGGCTACACCTTC.

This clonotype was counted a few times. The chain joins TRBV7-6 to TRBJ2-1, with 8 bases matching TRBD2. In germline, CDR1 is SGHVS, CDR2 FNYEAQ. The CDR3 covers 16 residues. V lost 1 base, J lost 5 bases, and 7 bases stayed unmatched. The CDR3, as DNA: TGTGCCAGCAGCTTAGAGGGCACTAGCGGACACAATGAGCAGTTCTTC. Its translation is CASSLEGTSGHNEQFF.

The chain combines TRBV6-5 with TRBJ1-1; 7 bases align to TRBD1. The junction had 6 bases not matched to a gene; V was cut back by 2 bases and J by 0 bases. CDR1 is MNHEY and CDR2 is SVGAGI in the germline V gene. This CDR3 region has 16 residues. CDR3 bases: TGTGCCAGCAGTTACGTGGGGACAGCTATGAACACTGAAGCTTTCTTT. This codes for CASSYVGTAMNTEAFF.

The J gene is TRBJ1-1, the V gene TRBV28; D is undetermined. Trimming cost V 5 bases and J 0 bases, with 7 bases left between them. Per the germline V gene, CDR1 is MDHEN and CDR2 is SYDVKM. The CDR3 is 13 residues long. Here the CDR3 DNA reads TGTGCCAGCAGTGGAGTGATGAACACTGAAGCTTTCTTT. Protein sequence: CASSGVMNTEAFF.